This TCR beta chain is from a study of T-cell reconstitution after alpha-beta-depleted transplantation in children. This clonotype was counted a few times. Molecular barcoding with unique molecular identifiers was used for the TCRbeta library. Via MiXCR, TCRdb re-called the PCR reads, giving one row per CDR3 protein. Counted here are 70,000 or so distinct CDR3 sequences, approximately 10% occurring once; the ten biggest clones make up about 13%. Sequencing used PBMCs, obtained before TCRalphabeta/CD19-depleted stem cell transplant. The clonotype was recovered from a boy between 10 and 17 years old with acute myeloid leukemia, due to receive a stem cell transplant.

The CDR3: CASSKTGLAGGSTDTQYF. The CDR3 region has the DNA TGTGCCAGCAGCAAAACTGGACTAGCGGGAGGGAGCACAGATACGCAGTATTTT. The V gene is TRBV5-6, the J gene TRBJ2-3, with TRBD2 matching over 15 bases. The CDR3 has 18 residues. The trim removed 4 bases at V and 0 bases at J, leaving 6 bases unmatched. The V gene's germline CDR1 is SGHDT and CDR2 YYEEEE.